This is a list of T cell receptor beta chains from one sample in a study of shared clonotypes between healthy human individuals. Sequencing used immunoSEQ multiplex PCR; TCRdb keeps in-frame clones, though not all of them. The data contain about 450,000 clones, 70% to 80% of them singletons. The sequenced sample was PBMCs. The origin of the receptors is a woman aged 40 to 50 in good health. Some clones in this sample may be carry-over from other donors' samples. The CDR3 runs from the conserved cysteine through the conserved F or W. The D gene is left open where the match is weak. Some rows have no size entry. The others give once, few or many, or a class for an expanded clone.

j_call d_call v_call clone_size cdr3_aa cdr3_nt
TRBJ2-5 TRBD2 TRBV18 . CASFKGASGSHTQYF TGTGCCAGCTTCAAAGGGGCTAGCGGGAGTCATACCCAGTACTTC
TRBJ2-3 . TRBV7-2 . CASRWGFEQYF TGTGCCAGCAGATGGGGGTTTGAGCAGTATTTT
TRBJ1-4 . TRBV25-1 . CASRWGANEKLFF TGTGCCAGCCGGTGGGGGGCAAATGAAAAACTGTTTTTT
TRBJ2-7 . TRBV28 few CASSPTHAAPHEQYF TGTGCCAGCAGTCCCACCCACGCGGCACCCCACGAGCAGTACTTC
TRBJ2-2 TRBD2 TRBV7-6 . CASSVSRTSLTGELFF TGTGCCAGCAGCGTATCCCGGACTAGCCTTACCGGGGAGCTGTTTTTT
TRBJ2-7 TRBD1 TRBV4-3 . CASSQAAGRGREQYF TGCGCCAGCAGCCAAGCGGCTGGCAGGGGGCGAGAGCAGTACTTC
TRBJ1-5 . TRBV5-1 . CASSHGWDQPQHF TGCGCCAGCAGCCACGGATGGGATCAGCCCCAGCATTTT
TRBJ2-1 . TRBV27 . CASSRAGSYNEQFF TGTGCCAGCAGCCGGGCTGGCTCCTACAATGAGCAGTTCTTC
TRBJ1-5 TRBD1 TRBV28 once CASSLNRGGNSNQPQHF TGTGCCAGCAGTTTAAACAGGGGAGGCAATAGCAATCAGCCCCAGCATTTT
TRBJ2-3 . TRBV7-2 . CASSLTGNTDTQYF TGTGCCAGCAGCTTAACAGGGAACACAGATACGCAGTATTTT
TRBJ1-5 . TRBV28 . CASSPERYNQPQHF TGTGCCAGCAGTCCCGAGAGGTACAATCAGCCCCAGCATTTT
TRBJ1-4 . TRBV18 . CASSPGWRSEKLFF TGTGCCAGCTCACCAGGGTGGCGATCTGAAAAACTGTTTTTT
TRBJ1-2 . TRBV19 many CASNSPGLNYGYTF TGTGCCAGTAATTCCCCGGGCCTTAACTATGGCTACACCTTC
TRBJ2-4 . TRBV11-2 once CASSTPGGKAKNIQYF TGTGCCAGCAGCACGCCAGGGGGGAAGGCCAAAAACATTCAGTACTTC
TRBJ2-7 . TRBV7-2 . CASSLGEFYEQYF TGTGCCAGCAGCTTAGGGGAGTTCTACGAGCAGTACTTC
TRBJ2-4 TRBD2 TRBV4-2 . CASSQGLAGPTRNIQYF TGTGCCAGCAGCCAAGGACTAGCGGGCCCGACCAGAAACATTCAGTACTTC
TRBJ2-5 TRBD2 TRBV5-1 . CASSSGTSGRVRMETQYF TGCGCCAGCAGCTCGGGGACTAGCGGGAGGGTACGTATGGAGACCCAGTACTTC
TRBJ2-1 TRBD1 TRBV5-1 . CASSLGDRSNNEQFF TGCGCCAGCAGCTTGGGGGACAGATCCAACAATGAGCAGTTCTTC
TRBJ2-2 TRBD1 TRBV18 once CASSPATGGPNTGELFF TGTGCCAGCTCACCAGCGACAGGGGGCCCGAACACCGGGGAGCTGTTTTTT
TRBJ2-7 . TRBV28 . CASSGSRGRGSYEQYF TGTGCCAGCAGTGGCTCGCGAGGGAGAGGGTCCTACGAGCAGTACTTC
TRBJ1-4 . TRBV11-3 . CASSLVQRLFF TGTGCCAGCAGCTTAGTACAGAGACTGTTTTTT
TRBJ2-5 . TRBV6-1 . CASSERLGGPETQYF TGTGCCAGCAGTGAAAGGCTGGGGGGGCCAGAGACCCAGTACTTC
TRBJ2-3 . TRBV5-6 . CASSLLGTQYF TGTGCCAGCAGCTTGTTGGGTACGCAGTATTTT
TRBJ2-1 TRBD2 TRBV4-1 . CASSQDVTSGSPNEQFF TGCGCCAGCAGCCAAGATGTGACTAGCGGGAGTCCGAATGAGCAGTTCTTC
TRBJ2-1 TRBD2 TRBV6-6 once CASSEGLAAYNEQFF TGTGCCAGCAGTGAGGGACTAGCGGCCTACAATGAGCAGTTCTTC
TRBJ2-7 . TRBV28 . CASSLAYRRRSSYEQYF TGTGCCAGCAGTTTAGCTTATCGGCGGAGAAGCTCCTACGAGCAGTACTTC
TRBJ1-5 . TRBV7-2 . CASSPSPARYSNQPQHF TGTGCCAGCAGCCCCTCCCCCGCAAGATATAGCAATCAGCCCCAGCATTTT
TRBJ2-3 TRBD2 TRBV29-1 many CSVVLAGVGDTQYF TGCAGCGTTGTACTAGCGGGAGTGGGAGATACGCAGTATTTT
TRBJ2-7 . TRBV4-2 . CASSRSYEQYF TGTGCCAGCAGCCGATCCTACGAGCAGTACTTC
TRBJ1-5 . TRBV25-1 . CASSETGPTSNQPQHF TGTGCCAGCAGTGAAACCGGCCCCACTAGCAATCAGCCCCAGCATTTT
TRBJ1-1 TRBD1 TRBV18 few CASSPWTGLTTEAFF TGTGCCAGCTCACCCTGGACAGGGCTTACCACTGAAGCTTTCTTT